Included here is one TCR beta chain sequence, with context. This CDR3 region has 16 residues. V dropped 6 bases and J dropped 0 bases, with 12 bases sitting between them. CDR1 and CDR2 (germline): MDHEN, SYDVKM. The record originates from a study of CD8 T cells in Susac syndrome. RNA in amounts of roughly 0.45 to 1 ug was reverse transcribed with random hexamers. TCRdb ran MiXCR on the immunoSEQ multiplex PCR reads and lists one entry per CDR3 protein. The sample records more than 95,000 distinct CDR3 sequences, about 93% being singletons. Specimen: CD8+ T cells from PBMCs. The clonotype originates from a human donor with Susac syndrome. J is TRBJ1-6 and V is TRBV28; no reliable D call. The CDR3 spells CASSPTGSSYNSPLHF. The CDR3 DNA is TGTGCCAGCAGCCCGACCGGGAGCTCCTATAATTCACCCCTCCACTTT.